This passage covers 24 T cell receptor beta chains from one sample sequenced in a study of T cells in Graves' hyperthyroidism and ophthalmopathy. RNA transcripts provided the source from which TCR beta CDR3 regions were amplified. TCR CDR3 regions were first amplified by RT-PCR with HTBI primers. TCRdb re-analysed the multiplex PCR reads in MiXCR, keeping a single row per CDR3 protein. The sample consists of roughly 580,000 distinct CDR3 sequences, around 13% of them appearing once. The sequenced sample consisted of blood. The receptors here all came from a woman in her twenties or thirties with Graves' hyperthyroidism that later progressed to Graves' ophthalmopathy.

In this sample, this clonotype turned up a few times. A much more abundant neighbour one base away suggests this may be a read error. CDR3 sequence (DNA): TGTGCCAGCAGCTTAAGAGCAACCCGAGAGACCCAGTACTTC. It is translated as CASSLRATRETQYF. The V gene is TRBV7-9, the J gene TRBJ2-5, with no clear D. Germline lookup yields CDR1 SEHNR and CDR2 FQNEAQ (reference sequence). Trimming removed 2 bases from V and 4 bases from J, with 11 bases in between. CDR3 length equals 14 residues. The full variable domain, completed using reference TRBV7-9 and TRBJ2-5, is DTGVSQNPRHKITKRGQNVTFRCDPISEHNRLYWYRQTLGQGPEFLTYFQNEAQLEKSRLLSDRFSAERPKGSFSTLEIQRTEQGDSAMYLCASSLRATRETQYFGPGTRLLVL.

This clonotype was recorded many times. V and J are TRBV6-2 or TRBV6-3 and TRBJ1-2; D remains unclear. The germline CDR1 and CDR2 sequences are MNHEY and SVGEGT. The CDR3 length is 13 residues. V was shortened by 6 bases and J by 6 bases, with 14 bases between the two germline ends. The CDR3 region has the DNA TGTGCCAGCAGCCGCGCGGAGCGAGATGGCTACACCTTC. Translating it yields CASSRAERDGYTF.

V gene TRBV30 combines with J gene TRBJ1-2, with 7 bases that match TRBD1. Germline V CDR1 and CDR2: GTSNPN, SVGIG (reference sequence). The CDR3 totals 13 residues. Trimming at V came to 7 bases and at J to 3 bases, leaving 8 bases not matched to a gene. Here the CDR3 reads CASGRDSDYGYTF. CDR3 DNA sequence: TGTGCCTCGGGCCGGGACAGTGACTATGGCTACACCTTC.

This chain uses TRBV5-4 with TRBJ2-3, with 8 bases that match TRBD2. J lost 6 bases, V lost 6 bases, and 9 bases had no gene match. The CDR3 is 14 residues long. Germline V gives CDR1 SGHNT, CDR2 YYREEE (reference sequence). The CDR3 DNA reads TGTGCCAGCACCGGAAGCGGGAGTGATGATACGCAGTATTTT. Translating gives CASTGSGSDDTQYF.

This rearrangement joins TRBV20-1 to TRBJ1-5; tentative D call: TRBD1 (6 bases). The CDR3 runs to 13 residues. CDR1 is DFQATT, CDR2 SNEGSKA, per germline (reference sequence). Between the trimmed V and J ends, which lost 2 bases and 6 bases, there was a span of 11 bases. The CDR3 spells CSARRTDLQPQHF. CDR3 DNA: TGCAGTGCTAGAAGGACAGATCTTCAGCCCCAGCATTTT.

V and J are TRBV27 and TRBJ1-4; TRBD1 agrees at 9 bases. Germline V CDR1 and CDR2: MNHEY, SMNVEV (reference sequence). CDR3 length: 16 amino acids. Trimming at V came to 4 bases and at J to 6 bases, leaving 9 bases not matched to a gene. CDR3 amino acids: CASSSRGRQGDEKLFF. CDR3 nucleotide sequence: TGTGCCAGCAGTTCCCGAGGGCGACAGGGGGATGAAAAACTGTTTTTT.

This clonotype was seen many times. The CDR3 sequence: CAISEFAGTENYEQYF. CDR3 in DNA: TGTGCCATCAGTGAGTTTGCGGGGACAGAAAACTACGAGCAGTACTTC. The V call is TRBV10-3, the J call TRBJ2-7; D may be TRBD1 (7 bases). This CDR3 is 16 amino acids long. The V end was cut by 1 base, the J end by 3 bases, with 16 bases between. Germline-derived CDR1 and CDR2 are ENHRY and SYGVKD.

This clonotype was counted at least ten times. The gene calls are TRBV15 and TRBJ2-5; 8 bases are shared with TRBD1. CDR1 LNHNV and CDR2 YYDKDF come from the germline V gene (reference sequence). V was pared by 5 bases and J by 6 bases, with 8 bases of the junction left unmatched. The CDR3 has 14 amino acids. The CDR3 DNA reads as TGTGCCACCAGCTTAGACAGGGGTGTACAGACCCAGTACTTC. It translates to CATSLDRGVQTQYF.

V is TRBV11-3 and J is TRBJ2-3, with TRBD2 matching 7 bases. Germline V gene lookup returns CDR1 SGHNT and CDR2 YENEEA. CDR3 length: 17 amino acids. V lost 2 bases and J lost 0; bases outside the gene matches: 8. This CDR3 is CASSLLAGAGSTDTQYF. CDR3 in DNA: TGTGCCAGCAGCTTATTGGCCGGAGCGGGGAGCACAGATACGCAGTATTTT.

This clonotype was detected a few times. The chain employs TRBV4-3 and TRBJ2-1; 8 nucleotides agree with TRBD2. Germline CDR1 is LGHNA and CDR2 is YSLEER. The trim removed 4 bases at V and 7 bases at J, leaving 12 bases unmatched. The CDR3 extends over 16 amino acids. CDR3 nucleotide sequence: TGCGCCAGCAGCCTTGAATCGGCGGGAGGTGGTAATGAGCAGTTCTTC. It specifies CASSLESAGGGNEQFF.

This clonotype was counted only a few times. The chain carries TRBV20-1 and TRBJ1-1; D might be TRBD1 (5 bases). The germline V gene has CDR1 DFQATT and CDR2 SNEGSKA (reference sequence). The CDR3 is 13 amino acids. V was trimmed by 2 bases and J by 6 bases, leaving 13 bases between them. The CDR3 DNA reads as TGCAGTGCTAGATGGGGGAGGGGAGCTGAAGCTTTCTTT. Protein: CSARWGRGAEAFF.

This clonotype was counted at least ten times. CDR3 sequence (DNA): TGCAGTGCTAGAGTACCGGGGCGGGACACTGAAGCTTTCTTT. Amino acid sequence: CSARVPGRDTEAFF. The chain uses TRBV20-1 and TRBJ1-1; D possibly corresponds to TRBD1 (5 bases). Looked up from germline, CDR1 is DFQATT and CDR2 is SNEGSKA (reference sequence). V was shortened by 1 base and J by 3 bases, with 12 bases between the two germline ends. The CDR3 consists of 14 residues.

A note on this clonotype: This may be a read error: a much more frequent sequence differs by one nucleotide. The chain carries TRBV5-4 and TRBJ1-1; D remains ambiguous. The CDR3 covers 15 residues. Germline V gene sequence: CDR1 SGHNT, CDR2 YYREEE (reference sequence). The DNA for the CDR3 is TGTGCCAGCAGCTTATACTTCACCGCGGGGAGTGAAGCTTTATTT. Amino acids: CASSLYFTAGSEALF.

This clonotype has only a few counts. The rearrangement uses TRBV6-2 or TRBV6-3 and TRBJ2-1, with 10 bases fitting TRBD2. The junction had 6 bases not matched to a gene; V was cut back by 0 bases and J by 7 bases. CDR1 and CDR2 (germline): MNHEY, SVGEGT. The CDR3 consists of 16 residues. CDR3 in amino acids: CASSYSSGRALNEQFF. In DNA form, the CDR3 reads TGTGCCAGCAGTTACTCGAGCGGGAGGGCCTTAAATGAGCAGTTCTTC.

This clonotype was found many times. The chain employs TRBV5-8 and TRBJ1-1; no clear D. The V and J ends lost 4 bases and 2 bases respectively, with 12 bases between them. The CDR3 consists of 14 residues. Germline V CDR1 and CDR2: SGHTS, YDEGEE. CDR3 nucleotides: TGTGCCAGCAGCCGCGCCGGCCGAAACACTGAAGCTTTCTTT. Its protein product is CASSRAGRNTEAFF.

Ten or more counts support this clonotype. V usage is TRBV4-3 and J usage is TRBJ2-3; D perhaps matches TRBD2 (6 bases). Trimming took 1 base from V and 4 from J, leaving 21 bases between them. CDR3 length equals 18 residues. Per the germline V gene, CDR1 is LGHNA and CDR2 is YSLEER. CDR3 loop: CASSQGLASASLADTQYF. CDR3 DNA: TGCGCCAGCAGCCAAGGGCTAGCTAGCGCTAGCTTAGCAGATACGCAGTATTTT.

In regard to this clonotype: At one end, the junction sequence differs from germline, possibly due to a read error. The chain uses TRBV28 and TRBJ2-1; D possibly corresponds to TRBD1 (5 bases). Germline CDR1 reads MDHEN; CDR2 reads SYDVKM. The CDR3 runs 12 residues. The CDR3 sequence: CASSLSDNDQFF. DNA of the CDR3: TGTGCCAGCAGTTTATCGGACAATGACCAGTTCTTC.

This clonotype came up many times. This sequence joins TRBV6-1 and TRBJ1-1, with 7 bases fitting TRBD1. This CDR3 contains 15 residues. Trimming at V came to 6 bases and at J to 1 base, leaving 8 bases not matched to a gene. From germline, CDR1 is MNHNS and CDR2 SASEGT. CDR3 nucleotide sequence: TGTGCCAGCAGCCCCCGGGACAGCCGGAACACTGAAGCTTTCTTT. Amino acids: CASSPRDSRNTEAFF.

A few counts support this clonotype. The chain recombines TRBV5-1 with TRBJ2-1, with 8 bases that match TRBD2. The CDR3 totals 13 residues. Germline V gene lookup returns CDR1 SGHRS and CDR2 YFSETQ. The V and J ends lost 4 bases and 7 bases, in that order; junction bases with no gene match: 4. CDR3 in amino acids: CASSRERENEQFF. The CDR3 bases are TGCGCCAGCAGCCGGGAGCGGGAGAATGAGCAGTTCTTC.

V usage is TRBV3-1 and J usage is TRBJ2-6; 14 bases are shared with TRBD2. CDR1 is LGHDT and CDR2 is YNNKEL in the germline V gene (reference sequence). The CDR3 spans 20 residues. Trimming at V came to 4 bases and at J to 0 bases, leaving 8 bases not matched to a gene. The CDR3 DNA sequence: TGTGCCAGCAGCCTTGGACTAGCGGGAGGAACTCTCTCTGGGGCCAACGTCCTGACTTTC. Translated: CASSLGLAGGTLSGANVLTF.

This clonotype showed up many times. Written as DNA, the CDR3 is TGTGCCAGCAGACAGGGATCGACCGGGGAGCTGTTTTTT. Translating gives CASRQGSTGELFF. The V call is TRBV14, the J call TRBJ2-2, with a tentative D call TRBD1 (6 bases). The V and J ends lost 6 bases and 5 bases respectively, with 10 bases between them. Germline loops: CDR1 SGHDN, CDR2 FVKESK. This CDR3 spans 13 amino acids.

The V call is TRBV5-1, the J call TRBJ2-2, with D tentatively TRBD1 or TRBD2 (5 bases each). Germline lookup yields CDR1 SGHRS and CDR2 YFSETQ. Trimming cost V 4 bases and J 5 bases, with 12 bases left between them. CDR3 size: 14 residues. The CDR3 region has the DNA TGCGCCAGCAGCCGCCTTGGGGGAACCGGGGAGCTGTTTTTT. It encodes CASSRLGGTGELFF.

This clonotype was counted between two and nine times. This chain connects TRBV18 to TRBJ1-2, with a weak D call TRBD1 (6 bases). This CDR3 has 16 amino acids. In germline, CDR1 is KGHSH, CDR2 LQKENI. Between the trimmed V and J ends, which lost 6 bases and 9 bases, there was a span of 26 bases. Written as DNA, the CDR3 is TGTGCCAGCTCTACCAGTGGAGGGGGAGCAGTTTTCCGCTACACCTTC. It codes for CASSTSGGGAVFRYTF. Together with reference TRBV18 and TRBJ1-2, the CDR3 gives the full variable domain: NAGVMQNPRHLVRRRGQEARLRCSPMKGHSHVYWYRQLPEEGLKFMVYLQKENIIDESGMPKERFSAEFPKEGPSILRIQQVVRGDSAAYFCASSTSGGGAVFRYTFGSGTRLTVV.

Remarks on this clonotype: A read error may be the cause here, since a much bigger clone is one base away. The chain has TRBV9 and TRBJ2-7, with TRBD1 matching 9 bases. The CDR3 is made up of 15 amino acids. From germline, CDR1 is SGDLS and CDR2 YYNGEE. Trimming at V came to 3 bases and at J to 2 bases, leaving 6 bases not matched to a gene. The CDR3 region is CASSAGTGWTYEQYF. The CDR3 DNA is TGTGCCAGCAGCGCCGGGACAGGGTGGACCTACGAGCAGTACTTC.